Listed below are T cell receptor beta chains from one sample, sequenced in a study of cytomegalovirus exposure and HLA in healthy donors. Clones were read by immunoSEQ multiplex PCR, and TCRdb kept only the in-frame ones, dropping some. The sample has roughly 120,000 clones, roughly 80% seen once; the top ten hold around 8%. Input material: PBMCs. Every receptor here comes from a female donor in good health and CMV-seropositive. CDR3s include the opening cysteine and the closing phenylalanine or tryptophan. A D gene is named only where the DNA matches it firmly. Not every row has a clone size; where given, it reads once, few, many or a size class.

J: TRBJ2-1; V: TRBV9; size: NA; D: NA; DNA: TGTGCCAGCAGCGTAGTATCCAATGAGCAGTTCTTC; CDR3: CASSVVSNEQFF
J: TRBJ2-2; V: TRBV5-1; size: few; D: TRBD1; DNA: TGCGCCAGCAGCCCGGGACAGGCGAACACCGGGGAGCTGTTTTTT; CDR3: CASSPGQANTGELFF
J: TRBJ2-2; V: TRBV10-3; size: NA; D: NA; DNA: TGTGCCATCGCGGGAACCGGGGAGCTGTTTTTT; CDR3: CAIAGTGELFF
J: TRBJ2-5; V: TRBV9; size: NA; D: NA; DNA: TGTGCCAGCAGCGTAGATGAGGAGACCCAGTACTTC; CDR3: CASSVDEETQYF
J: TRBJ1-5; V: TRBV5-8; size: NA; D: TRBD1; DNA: TGTGCCAGCAGCGAAGGGGACAGTAGCAATCAGCCCCAGCATTTT; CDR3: CASSEGDSSNQPQHF
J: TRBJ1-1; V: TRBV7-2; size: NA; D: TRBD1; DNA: TGTGCCAGCAGCCTGAATGCAGGGGGAAGGACTGAAGCTTTCTTT; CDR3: CASSLNAGGRTEAFF
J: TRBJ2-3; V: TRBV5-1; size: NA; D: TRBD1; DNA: TGCGCCAGCAGCTGGAAGACAGGGGGGACAGATACGCAGTATTTT; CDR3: CASSWKTGGTDTQYF
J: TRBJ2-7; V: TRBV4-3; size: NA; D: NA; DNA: TGCGCCAGCAGCCAAGATCGGCGAGGGCGCGAGCAGTACTTC; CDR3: CASSQDRRGREQYF
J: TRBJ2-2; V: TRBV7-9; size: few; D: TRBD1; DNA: TGTGCCAGCAGCCTGTCCGGGACAGGGAACACCGGGGAGCTGTTTTTT; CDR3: CASSLSGTGNTGELFF
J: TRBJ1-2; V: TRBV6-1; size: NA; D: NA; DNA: TGTGCCAGCAGTGAAGCGGTATCGGTAACGTCCTACGGGGGCTACACCTTC; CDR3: CASSEAVSVTSYGGYTF
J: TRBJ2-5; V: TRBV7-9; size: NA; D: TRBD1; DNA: TGTGCCAGCAGCTTGACAGGGGCCCAAGAGACCCAGTACTTC; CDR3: CASSLTGAQETQYF
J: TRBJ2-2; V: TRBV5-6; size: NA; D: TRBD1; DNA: TGTGCCAGCAGCGACACCGGGACAGGGAACACCGGGGAGCTGTTTTTT; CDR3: CASSDTGTGNTGELFF